The rows below give T cell receptor beta chains drawn from one sample of a study of human T cells and chemical hapten exposure. TCRdb reprocessed the RACE reads via MiXCR and lists one record per CDR3 protein. The profile shows 180,000 or so distinct CDR3 sequences, approximately 20% of them singletons. The sample consisted of whole blood, taken in connection with sensitization to the hapten diphenylcyclopropenone (DPC). Receptors were obtained from a woman between 45 and 60 years old with alopecia areata. Some clones in this sample may be carry-over from other donors' samples. Each CDR3 is given with its conserved first and last residue. The D gene is left open where the match is weak. Size tells how often a clone was seen (once, few, many) or the class of an expanded clone, and some rows leave it out.

v_gene	abundance	j_gene	d_gene	CDR3aa	CDR3nt
TRBV3-1	few	TRBJ2-1	TRBD2	CASSHTSGSTNEQFF	TGTGCCAGCAGCCACACTAGCGGGAGTACCAATGAGCAGTTCTTC
TRBV11-1	.	TRBJ2-2	.	CASRLVGGAAGELFF	TGTGCCAGCAGACTAGTTGGTGGGGCTGCCGGGGAGCTGTTTTTT
TRBV12-3/TRBV12-4	.	TRBJ2-7	.	CASSSDSTSTYEQYF	TGTGCCAGCAGCTCGGACTCAACATCAACCTACGAGCAGTACTTC
TRBV27	.	TRBJ2-3	TRBD2	CASSPRSGRFTDTQYF	TGTGCCAGCAGCCCGCGGAGCGGGAGGTTCACAGATACGCAGTATTTT
TRBV2	few	TRBJ2-1	.	CASSREQRTRFYNEQFF	TGTGCCAGCAGCAGGGAACAAAGGACTCGTTTCTACAATGAGCAGTTCTTC
TRBV2	few	TRBJ2-1	TRBD1	CASSLDRAHEQFF	TGTGCCAGCAGCTTGGACAGGGCGCATGAGCAGTTCTTC
TRBV12-3/TRBV12-4	few	TRBJ2-2	TRBD2	CASSLTSGSVGLFF	TGTGCCAGCAGTTTAACTAGCGGGAGTGTTGGGCTGTTTTTT
TRBV18	few	TRBJ1-5	.	CASSRDVGNNQPQHF	TGTGCCAGCTCAAGGGACGTAGGGAACAATCAGCCCCAGCATTTT
TRBV20-1	few	TRBJ1-2	.	CSARDRGRTNYGYTF	TGCAGTGCTAGAGACAGGGGCAGAACTAACTATGGCTACACCTTC
TRBV4-1	.	TRBJ2-2	.	CASSHPTGELFF	TGCGCCAGCAGCCACCCAACCGGGGAGCTGTTTTTT